These 22 T cell receptor beta chains were sequenced from one sample in a study of T-cell reconstitution after alpha-beta-depleted transplantation in children. Molecular barcoding with unique molecular identifiers was used for the TCRbeta library. Via MiXCR, TCRdb re-called the PCR reads, giving one row per CDR3 protein. The sample has fewer than 700,000 distinct CDR3 sequences; 10% to 15% are singletons. The sample consisted of PBMCs, mostly from graft donor cells, taken 360 days after TCRalphabeta/CD19-depleted stem cell transplant. Receptors originate from a male patient younger than 18 who had a stem cell transplant for acute myeloid leukemia, so the T cells may come from the graft donor.

This clonotype was picked up a small number of times. The rearrangement joins TRBV29-1 to TRBJ1-1; weak D call: TRBD1 (5 bases). Germline V gene sequence: CDR1 SQVTM, CDR2 ANQGSEA. V was shortened by 3 bases and J by 4 bases, with 12 bases between the two germline ends. The CDR3 is 13 residues long. The CDR3 region has the DNA TGCAGCGTTGAGGGCAGGGTCGGCACTGAAGCTTTCTTT. Protein: CSVEGRVGTEAFF.

The V gene is TRBV7-3, the J gene TRBJ2-7; 14 bases map to TRBD2. From germline, CDR1 is SGHTA and CDR2 FQGTGA. The CDR3 extends over 15 amino acids. The ends lost 5 bases at V and 7 bases at J; junction bases unmatched: 7. The CDR3 bases are TGTGCCAGCAGCCCTGGACTAGCGGGAGGTGGTGAGCAGTACTTC. Its protein is CASSPGLAGGGEQYF.

In its sample, this clonotype was seen many times. This CDR3 reads CSVEVFSLQGGEQFF. The CDR3 DNA is TGCAGCGTTGAGGTGTTTTCCTTACAGGGGGGTGAGCAGTTCTTC. The chain combines TRBV29-1 with TRBJ2-1, with TRBD1 matching over 8 bases. This CDR3 has 15 residues. The germline CDR1 and CDR2 sequences are SQVTM and ANQGSEA. The V and J ends lost 3 bases and 9 bases, in that order; junction bases with no gene match: 13.

The V and J genes are TRBV4-3 and TRBJ2-7; TRBD1 matches 8 bases. The CDR3 totals 16 residues. CDR1 and CDR2 from the germline V gene are LGHNA and YSLEER. V was pared by 0 bases and J by 2 bases, with 6 bases of the junction left unmatched. CDR3 amino acids: CASSQETTGAPYEQYF. DNA for the CDR3: TGCGCCAGCAGCCAAGAAACGACAGGGGCACCCTACGAGCAGTACTTC.

J is TRBJ1-1 and V is TRBV29-1; TRBD1 aligns across 7 bases. Germline loops: CDR1 SQVTM, CDR2 ANQGSEA. Trimming took 3 bases from V and 1 from J; bases not matched to a gene: 8. This CDR3 has 15 amino acids. CDR3 region: CSVEGRGLTNTEAFF. CDR3 sequence (DNA): TGCAGCGTTGAGGGGAGGGGGCTGACGAACACTGAAGCTTTCTTT. Combining the CDR3 with reference TRBV29-1 and TRBJ1-1 gives the whole variable domain SAVISQKPSRDICQRGTSLTIQCQVDSQVTMMFWYRQQPGQSLTLIATANQGSEATYESGFVIDKFPISRPNLTFSTLTVSNMSPEDSSIYLCSVEGRGLTNTEAFFGQGTRLTVV.

This clonotype was recorded many times. The rearrangement links TRBV21-1 to TRBJ2-7; no DNA check was done on the table's D call, TRBD1. TRBV21-1 is deemed a pseudogene. The CDR3 has 16 amino acids. CDR3 in DNA: TGTGCCAGCAGCACCGAGCACGGGGGTAGCTCCTACGAGCAGTACTTC. It is translated as CASSTEHGGSSYEQYF.

This clonotype has just a few counts. J is TRBJ2-7 and V is TRBV7-6; 7 nucleotides match TRBD1. Germline loops: CDR1 SGHVS, CDR2 FNYEAQ. With 4 bases clipped from V and 4 bases from J, the junction kept 13 bases outside the gene matches. This CDR3 has 16 residues. CDR3 amino acids: CASSSRGRTWGYEQYF. The CDR3 region has the DNA TGTGCCAGCAGCTCTAGGGGGCGGACTTGGGGTTACGAGCAGTACTTC.

This clonotype was detected only a few times. V usage is TRBV30 and J usage is TRBJ2-1; 12 nucleotides agree with TRBD2. The CDR3 has 13 amino acids. CDR1 and CDR2 (germline): GTSNPN, SVGIG (reference sequence). With 4 bases clipped from V and 9 bases from J, the junction kept 4 bases outside the gene matches. The CDR3 here is CAWTGLAGLEQFF. For the CDR3, the DNA is TGTGCCTGGACCGGACTAGCGGGACTTGAGCAGTTCTTC.

The gene calls are TRBV5-1 and TRBJ2-1; TRBD1 aligns across 9 bases. From germline, CDR1 is SGHRS and CDR2 YFSETQ. The CDR3 sequence is 16 residues long. V lost 1 base and J lost 4; bases outside the gene matches: 6. CDR3: CASSLLGQGWYNEQFF. The CDR3 DNA is TGCGCCAGCAGCTTGCTAGGACAGGGGTGGTACAATGAGCAGTTCTTC.

This clonotype was seen only a few times. The chain combines TRBV12-3 or TRBV12-4 with TRBJ2-1; 10 bases agree with TRBD2. CDR3 size: 16 residues. V shed 1 base and J 9 bases; nucleotides not matched to a gene: 9. The CDR3 is CASSLGTSGGLGEQFF. The DNA of the CDR3 is TGTGCCAGCAGTTTAGGGACTAGCGGAGGGTTGGGTGAGCAGTTCTTC.

This chain links TRBV20-1 with TRBJ2-1; TRBD2 agrees at 13 bases. The germline V gene encodes CDR1 DFQATT and CDR2 SNEGSKA (reference sequence). The CDR3 runs 15 residues. J was trimmed by 9 bases and V by 6 bases; bases with no gene match: 11. This CDR3 reads CSAQGTSGIGGEQFF. CDR3 in DNA: TGCAGTGCCCAAGGGACTAGCGGGATTGGGGGTGAGCAGTTCTTC.

This clonotype was seen a handful of times. The CDR3 is CASSQFTVDTEAFF. DNA for the CDR3: TGCGCCAGCAGCCAATTCACAGTGGACACTGAAGCTTTCTTT. The rearrangement uses TRBV4-3 and TRBJ1-1; D call uncertain. The CDR3 has 14 residues. Germline CDR1 and CDR2: LGHNA and YSLEER. The V and J ends lost 2 bases and 3 bases respectively, with 10 bases between them.

This clonotype was found a few times. The gene calls are TRBV6-5 and TRBJ2-3; 7 nucleotides agree with TRBD2. This CDR3 has 15 amino acids. The germline gives CDR1 MNHEY, CDR2 SVGAGI. The V segment lost 4 bases and the J segment 4 bases; nucleotides outside the gene matches: 8. The CDR3 protein is CASSSPSGVADTQYF. As DNA, the CDR3 is TGTGCCAGCAGTTCCCCTAGCGGTGTTGCAGATACGCAGTATTTT.

This clonotype was counted a few times. This sequence joins TRBV6-1 and TRBJ2-5; 8 bases align to TRBD1. Germline values: CDR1 MNHNS, CDR2 SASEGT. V dropped 6 bases and J dropped 3; count of bases not matched to a gene: 15. This CDR3 spans 17 amino acids. The CDR3 protein is CASSPLARQGREETQYF. The CDR3 DNA reads as TGTGCCAGCAGCCCCCTCGCCCGACAGGGGAGAGAAGAGACCCAGTACTTC.

This clonotype has at least ten counts. The genes are TRBV18 and TRBJ2-5; tentatively, D is TRBD1 or TRBD2 (5 bases each). This CDR3 spans 15 amino acids. Between the trimmed V and J ends, which lost 3 bases and 5 bases, there was a span of 16 bases. Looked up from germline, CDR1 is KGHSH and CDR2 is LQKENI. CDR3 DNA sequence: TGTGCCAGCTCACCGACCCATGTGGGGACGGAGACCCAGTACTTC. Translation: CASSPTHVGTETQYF.

This clonotype was detected a few times. This chain connects TRBV28 to TRBJ2-7; D gene unclear. Germline CDR1 reads MDHEN; CDR2 reads SYDVKM. With 3 bases removed from V and 0 bases from J, the gap between germline ends came to 9 bases. The CDR3 runs to 14 residues. CDR3 sequence reads: CASSFSWTSYEQYF. The CDR3 bases are TGTGCCAGCAGTTTTTCCTGGACCTCCTACGAGCAGTACTTC.

The chain carries TRBV5-1 and TRBJ2-1; 14 bases align to TRBD2. Germline V gene sequence: CDR1 SGHRS, CDR2 YFSETQ. The J segment lost 5 bases and the V segment lost 0 bases, leaving 4 bases of the junction unmatched. The CDR3 spans 17 residues. The CDR3 nucleotides are TGCGCCAGCAGCTTGGGGGGACTAGCGGGAGCCCACAATGAGCAGTTCTTC. Its translation is CASSLGGLAGAHNEQFF. Looking up the rest from reference TRBV5-1 and TRBJ2-1 gives the full variable domain: KAGVTQTPRYLIKTRGQQVTLSCSPISGHRSVSWYQQTPGQGLQFLFEYFSETQRNKGNFPGRFSGRQFSNSRSEMNVSTLELGDSALYLCASSLGGLAGAHNEQFFGPGTRLTVL.

This clonotype was seen a handful of times. This chain links TRBV3-1 with TRBJ2-7; D is perhaps TRBD1 (6 bases). Trimming removed 1 base from V and 2 bases from J, with 9 bases in between. Germline V gene sequence: CDR1 LGHDT, CDR2 YNNKEL (reference sequence). The CDR3 contains 14 residues. The CDR3 DNA reads as TGTGCCAGCAGCCAAGGGACAGAAACCTACGAGCAGTACTTC. Its translation: CASSQGTETYEQYF.

There are a few counts of this clonotype. V and J are TRBV5-1 and TRBJ2-1; unclear D gene. The CDR3 runs 15 residues. Trimming cost V 0 bases and J 5 bases, with 12 bases left between them. Germline CDR1 reads SGHRS; CDR2 reads YFSETQ. CDR3 residues: CASSLVWTGNNEQFF. CDR3 nucleotides: TGCGCCAGCAGCTTGGTTTGGACGGGCAACAATGAGCAGTTCTTC.

The V gene is TRBV13, the J gene TRBJ2-7; D assignment may be TRBD1 or TRBD2 (7 bases each). CDR1 and CDR2 from the germline V gene are PRHDT and FYEKMQ (reference sequence). Trimming took 4 bases from V and 3 from J, leaving 19 bases between them. The CDR3 is 16 amino acids. This CDR3 reads CASSSHQGGGIYEQYF. The CDR3 DNA follows: TGTGCCAGCAGCTCCCACCAGGGGGGGGGAATCTACGAGCAGTACTTC.

This clonotype was picked up many times. The chain recombines TRBV20-1 with TRBJ2-7; 9 positions match TRBD2. CDR1 is DFQATT and CDR2 is SNEGSKA in the germline V gene (reference sequence). The CDR3 is made up of 14 amino acids. The junction had 6 bases not matched to a gene; V was cut back by 2 bases and J by 4 bases. CDR3: CSARTAGGRYEQYF. CDR3 nucleotide sequence: TGCAGTGCTAGAACGGCGGGAGGGAGGTACGAGCAGTACTTC.

This chain links TRBV12-3 or TRBV12-4 with TRBJ1-1; 8 bases match TRBD1. The CDR3 contains 13 residues. Unmatched junction bases numbered 4, after V lost 3 bases and J lost 7 bases. The CDR3 region has the DNA TGTGCCAGCAGTTTCCAGGGGGCTGTTGAAGCTTTCTTT. It codes for CASSFQGAVEAFF.